These 30 T cell receptor beta chains originate from one sample sequenced in a study of HIV-infected children after antiretroviral therapy interruption. A 3' RACE protocol on RNA, with unique molecular identifiers, produced the TCR library. MiXCR, run by TCRdb on the 3' RACE reads, gives a single entry per CDR3 protein. This sample has about 15,000 distinct CDR3 sequences, with 3% to 3.5% found just once. Treatment given: PENTA 11 planned treatment interruption arm or continuous ART arm. The sequenced sample was CD45RA+ CD4+ T cells from PBMCs, obtained from a donor given antiretroviral therapy, either interrupted or continuous. As to subset: naive CD4+ CD45RA+ CD45RO- T cells. These receptors all stem from a child aged 2-17 years with HIV.

This clonotype was found many times. This rearrangement joins TRBV10-3 to TRBJ1-1, with a possible D match to TRBD1 (5 bases). Germline V gene lookup returns CDR1 ENHRY and CDR2 SYGVKD. V was pared by 8 bases and J by 6 bases, with 7 bases between. The CDR3 totals 10 residues. CDR3 residues: CAIGGAEAFF. CDR3 coding DNA: TGTGCCATCGGGGGGGCTGAAGCTTTCTTT.

This clonotype was detected many times. V is TRBV9 and J is TRBJ2-2; D gene unclear. The CDR3 length is 16 residues. Trimming cost V 1 base and J 0 bases, with 10 bases left between them. Germline assignment: CDR1 SGDLS and CDR2 YYNGEE. CDR3 DNA sequence: TGTGCCAGCAGCGTACATTCTGACCCGAACACCGGGGAGCTGTTTTTT. It translates to CASSVHSDPNTGELFF.

This clonotype has a count of ten or more. This chain links TRBV12-3 or TRBV12-4 with TRBJ2-1, with 7 bases identical to TRBD1. This CDR3 comprises 13 residues. V shed 8 bases and J 8 bases; nucleotides not matched to a gene: 9. The chain's CDR3 is CASQTGLFDEQFF. CDR3 bases: TGTGCCAGCCAGACAGGGCTGTTTGATGAGCAGTTCTTC.

Ten or more counts support this clonotype. The rearrangement links TRBV6-5 to TRBJ1-3; D call uncertain. This CDR3 is built from 13 residues. V shed 4 bases and J shed 2 bases, with 6 bases lying between them. The germline V gene has CDR1 MNHEY and CDR2 SVGAGI. CDR3 sequence (DNA): TGTGCCAGCAGTTTCCCGCCTGGAAACACCATATATTTT. Translation: CASSFPPGNTIYF.

This clonotype showed up many times. V gene TRBV7-2 combines with J gene TRBJ2-3, with unresolved D. CDR1 and CDR2 from the germline V gene are SGHTA and FQGNSA. The CDR3 length is 16 residues. The V end was cut by 1 base, the J end by 0 bases, with 11 bases between. CDR3 loop: CASSLVFGSSTDTQYF. The CDR3 nucleotides read TGTGCCAGCAGCTTAGTATTTGGGTCTAGCACAGATACGCAGTATTTT. Full variable domain (outside the CDR3, taken from reference TRBV7-2 and TRBJ2-3): GAGVSQSPSNKVTEKGKDVELRCDPISGHTALYWYRQSLGQGLEFLIYFQGNSAPDKSGLPSDRFSAERTGGSVSTLTIQRTQQEDSAVYLCASSLVFGSSTDTQYFGPGTRLTVL.

This clonotype was counted ten times or more. This chain links TRBV6-5 with TRBJ2-1; 11 bases map to TRBD2. There are 17 residues in the CDR3. Germline lookup yields CDR1 MNHEY and CDR2 SVGAGI. V trimming: 0 bases; J trimming: 7 bases; junction bases outside the gene matches: 8. As DNA, the CDR3 is TGTGCCAGCAGTTACTCGTTTAGCGGGGGGGCTAGGAATGAGCAGTTCTTC. Translating it yields CASSYSFSGGARNEQFF.

This clonotype showed up many times. The chain recombines TRBV29-1 with TRBJ2-7; tentatively, D is TRBD2 (5 bases). The CDR3 covers 11 residues. Germline assignment: CDR1 SQVTM and CDR2 ANQGSEA. Trimming left V 7 bases short and J 4 bases short, with 11 bases between. In DNA form, the CDR3 reads TGCAGCGCCAGGACGGGGTACGAGCAGTACTTC. Amino acid sequence: CSARTGYEQYF.

This clonotype was seen repeatedly, ten times or more. The rearrangement links TRBV6-4 to TRBJ2-3; tentatively, D is TRBD2 (6 bases). The CDR3 runs to 16 residues. V lost 0 bases to trimming and J lost 2 bases, with 12 bases between them. Per the germline V gene, CDR1 is MRHNA and CDR2 is SNTAGT. The CDR3 protein is CASSDSGTPHTDTQYF. The CDR3 DNA reads TGTGCCAGCAGTGACTCGGGGACTCCACACACAGATACGCAGTATTTT.

In this sample, this clonotype turned up many times. The rearrangement uses TRBV20-1 and TRBJ1-5, with no clear D. The CDR3 consists of 15 residues. The germline V and J ends were trimmed by 0 bases and 1 base, with 10 bases remaining between them. CDR1 is DFQATT and CDR2 is SNEGSKA in the germline V gene (reference sequence). In DNA, the CDR3 is TGCAGTGCTAGAGATCCGACCAAGAGCAATCAGCCCCAGCATTTT. It encodes CSARDPTKSNQPQHF.

By share of the sample, this clonotype is medium-sized. The chain is built from TRBV20-1 and TRBJ1-1, with no clear D. V lost 3 bases and J 0 bases, leaving 5 bases between the germline ends. CDR3 length: 12 residues. CDR1 is DFQATT and CDR2 is SNEGSKA in the germline V gene (reference sequence). Here the CDR3 DNA reads TGCAGTGCTAGGGTCATGAACACTGAAGCTTTCTTT. It codes for CSARVMNTEAFF.

By frequency in the sample, this clonotype is medium-sized. The V and J genes are TRBV12-5 and TRBJ2-3, with D uncertain. The CDR3 runs to 15 residues. The germline CDR1 and CDR2 sequences are LGHNT and FRNRAP. The ends were cut back, 5 bases at V and 2 bases at J, with 14 bases in the middle. CDR3 amino acids: CASGPTLQLTDTQYF. CDR3 DNA sequence: TGTGCTAGTGGTCCGACCCTACAGCTCACAGATACGCAGTATTTT.

This clonotype was seen many times. The rearrangement uses TRBV3-1 and TRBJ1-2; perhaps TRBD1 as D (5 bases). Germline V gene lookup returns CDR1 LGHDT and CDR2 YNNKEL (reference sequence). The CDR3 extends over 16 amino acids. V gave up 3 bases and J gave up 3 bases, with 17 bases separating them. This chain's CDR3 is CASSHAEPGLYYGYTF. In nucleotides, the CDR3 is TGTGCCAGCAGCCACGCTGAACCGGGACTATACTATGGCTACACCTTC. Combining the CDR3 with reference TRBV3-1 and TRBJ1-2 gives the whole variable domain DTAVSQTPKYLVTQMGNDKSIKCEQNLGHDTMYWYKQDSKKFLKIMFSYNNKELIINETVPNRFSPKSPDKAHLNLHINSLELGDSAVYFCASSHAEPGLYYGYTFGSGTRLTVV.

Ten or more counts support this clonotype. The chain joins TRBV7-9 to TRBJ1-1; no definite D call. Per germline, CDR1 SEHNR and CDR2 FQNEAQ (reference sequence). The V end was cut by 5 bases, the J end by 0 bases, with 13 bases between. The CDR3 contains 15 residues. Here the CDR3 reads CASSQIPEVNTEAFF. In DNA form, the CDR3 reads TGTGCCAGCAGCCAAATACCAGAGGTGAACACTGAAGCTTTCTTT. Drawing the rest from reference TRBV7-9 and TRBJ1-1, the complete variable domain is DTGVSQNPRHKITKRGQNVTFRCDPISEHNRLYWYRQTLGQGPEFLTYFQNEAQLEKSRLLSDRFSAERPKGSFSTLEIQRTEQGDSAMYLCASSQIPEVNTEAFFGQGTRLTVV.

Only a few counts were recorded for this clonotype. The J gene is TRBJ2-2, the V gene TRBV30; no clear D gene. Trimming removed 5 bases at V and 2 bases at J, with 9 bases between. The CDR3 spans 13 residues. Germline V gives CDR1 GTSNPN, CDR2 SVGIG (reference sequence). CDR3 loop: CAWVLTNTGELFF. For the CDR3, the DNA is TGTGCCTGGGTATTGACAAACACCGGGGAGCTGTTTTTT. Supplemented by reference TRBV30 and TRBJ2-2, the full variable domain reads SQTIHQWPATLVQPVGSPLSLECTVEGTSNPNLYWYRQAAGRGLQLLFYSVGIGQISSEVPQNLSASRPQDRQFILSSKKLLLSDSGFYLCAWVLTNTGELFFGEGSRLTVL.

This clonotype was detected many times. DNA of the CDR3: TGTGCCTGGAGTGTAGAGGCGGCAGGAGGAGACACTGAAGCTTTCTTT. Translated: CAWSVEAAGGDTEAFF. The chain couples TRBV30 to TRBJ1-1; D unresolved. V lost 0 bases and J lost 3, with 17 bases in between. CDR1 is GTSNPN and CDR2 is SVGIG in the germline V gene (reference sequence). There are 16 residues in the CDR3.

This clonotype was counted ten times or more. The chain employs TRBV5-1 and TRBJ2-6, with D perhaps matching TRBD1 (6 bases). The CDR3 length is 18 residues. V lost 0 bases and J 3 bases, leaving 16 bases between the germline ends. Germline V gene lookup returns CDR1 SGHRS and CDR2 YFSETQ. The CDR3 is CASSLAVSTGFGANVLTF. The CDR3 DNA reads as TGCGCCAGCAGCTTGGCGGTTTCTACAGGGTTTGGGGCCAACGTCCTGACTTTC.

This clonotype was counted many times. This chain connects TRBV19 to TRBJ1-1; D gene ambiguous. Germline lookup yields CDR1 LNHDA and CDR2 SQIVND (reference sequence). Trimming removed 6 bases from V and 3 bases from J, with 14 bases in between. CDR3 length equals 14 residues. CDR3 protein: CASSIVRADTEAFF. The DNA for the CDR3 is TGTGCCAGTAGCATCGTCCGGGCCGACACTGAAGCTTTCTTT.

This clonotype was recorded many times. The gene calls are TRBV25-1 and TRBJ1-3, with D hard to call. Trimming took off 4 bases at V and 2 bases at J, with 12 bases between the two ends. The CDR3 has 15 residues. CDR1 and CDR2 (germline): MGHDK, SYGVNS. The CDR3 sequence: CASSGPTFTGNTIYF. DNA for the CDR3: TGTGCCAGCAGTGGTCCTACGTTCACTGGAAACACCATATATTTT.

Sample share makes this clonotype medium-sized (0.01 to 0.1%). The V call is TRBV19, the J call TRBJ1-6; D is ambiguous. Germline values: CDR1 LNHDA, CDR2 SQIVND (reference sequence). The length of the CDR3 is 12 residues. The V gene lost 6 bases and the J gene lost 7 bases, with 7 bases spanning the gap. CDR3 DNA sequence: TGTGCCAGTAGCTTGTCCAATTCACCCCTCCACTTT. Protein sequence: CASSLSNSPLHF.

This clonotype appeared many times. The chain combines TRBV20-1 with TRBJ2-5, with 11 bases identical to TRBD1. Germline V gives CDR1 DFQATT, CDR2 SNEGSKA (reference sequence). The CDR3 extends over 14 amino acids. V lost 6 bases and J lost 7; bases outside the gene matches: 10. The CDR3: CSAVGTGGYGTQYF. In DNA form, the CDR3 reads TGCAGTGCCGTCGGGACAGGGGGTTACGGGACCCAGTACTTC.

This clonotype was counted ten times or more. J is TRBJ2-2 and V is TRBV2; unclear D gene. Germline CDR1 is SNHLY and CDR2 is FYNNEI. V was clipped by 1 base and J by 7 bases, with 7 bases between them. The CDR3 consists of 13 residues. In DNA form, the CDR3 reads TGTGCCAGCAGTGAAGTCCAGAGCGGGGAGCTGTTTTTT. Its translation is CASSEVQSGELFF.

This clonotype was seen many times. The junction departs from germline at one end; a sequencing error may be responsible. The CDR3 DNA follows: TGTGCAAGCAGCTTAGATGGGGACACTTCTGGAAATACGCTCTATTTT. The encoded protein is CASSLDGDTSGNTLYF. The rearrangement joins TRBV12-3 or TRBV12-4 to TRBJ1-3, with D possibly TRBD1 on 6 matching bases. The CDR3 contains 16 residues.

Notes on this clonotype: A much larger clone lies a single base off, so this may be a read error. V gene TRBV3-1 combines with J gene TRBJ2-7; perhaps TRBD1 as D (5 bases). V shed 6 bases and J shed 6 bases, with 18 bases lying between them. Per germline, CDR1 LGHDT and CDR2 YNNKEL (reference sequence). This CDR3 has 14 amino acids. This CDR3 reads CASRQTEFQGEQYF. The DNA for the CDR3 is TGTGCCAGCAGGCAGACGGAGTTTCAGGGCGAGCAGTACTTC.

In its sample, this clonotype was seen a few times. This CDR3 reads CASSPPLSYSGQQPQHF. CDR3 coding DNA: TGTGCCAGCAGTCCCCCGCTTAGTTACTCCGGGCAACAGCCCCAGCATTTT. The chain recombines TRBV6-1 with TRBJ1-5; D gene ambiguous. Trimming took 5 bases from V and 7 from J, leaving 24 bases between them. Per germline, CDR1 MNHNS and CDR2 SASEGT. The CDR3 runs to 17 residues.

This clonotype was detected ten times or more. The V gene is TRBV28, the J gene TRBJ1-6; no clear D gene. The CDR3 is made up of 16 amino acids. Per germline, CDR1 MDHEN and CDR2 SYDVKM. Trimming took off 2 bases at V and 5 bases at J, with 13 bases between the two ends. The CDR3 region has the DNA TGTGCCAGCAGTTTAATATGGTCTCATAATAATTCACCCCTCCACTTT. This translates into CASSLIWSHNNSPLHF.

At least ten counts were recorded for this clonotype. The chain has TRBV24-1 and TRBJ1-1; D is unclear. V was trimmed by 9 bases and J by 3 bases, leaving 7 bases between them. CDR1 and CDR2 (germline): KGHDR, SFDVKD. CDR3 size: 11 residues. CDR3 coding DNA: TGTGCCACCGGAAGGGACACTGAAGCTTTCTTT. Encoded protein: CATGRDTEAFF.

This clonotype came up many times. The CDR3 DNA reads TGTGCCAGCAGGGAAGGAAGGTGGTTCTATGGCTACACCTTC. It translates to CASREGRWFYGYTF. The rearrangement joins TRBV12-3 or TRBV12-4 to TRBJ1-2; D is uncertain. The CDR3 length is 14 residues. V shed 6 bases and J shed 4 bases, with 15 bases lying between them.

By sample fraction, this clonotype is medium-sized. The V gene is TRBV7-2, the J gene TRBJ1-2, with TRBD1 identical over 9 bases. The V gene end was trimmed by 5 bases and the J gene end by 6 bases; junction bases not matched to a gene: 7. The length of the CDR3 is 14 residues. Germline CDR1 SGHTA, CDR2 FQGNSA. As DNA, the CDR3 is TGTGCCAGCAGCCCGACAGGGGGAACTGATGGCTACACCTTC. This codes for CASSPTGGTDGYTF.

Ten or more counts support this clonotype. V is TRBV20-1 and J is TRBJ2-7; 10 nucleotides match TRBD2. Germline V gene data show CDR1 as DFQATT and CDR2 as SNEGSKA (reference sequence). This CDR3 has 16 amino acids. V lost 4 bases, J lost 4 bases, and 13 bases stayed unmatched. CDR3 bases: TGCAGTGCTAACCCGGGGATAGCGGGGGGCCAATACGAGCAGTACTTC. It codes for CSANPGIAGGQYEQYF.

CDR3 coding DNA: TGCAGCGGCCGAGGACAGGGGTCGTATGGTGGCTACACCTTC. The encoded protein is CSGRGQGSYGGYTF. This rearrangement joins TRBV29-1 to TRBJ1-2; 9 bases agree with TRBD1. J lost 7 bases, V lost 7 bases, and 13 bases had no gene match. Germline CDR1 reads SQVTM; CDR2 reads ANQGSEA. The CDR3 extends over 14 amino acids.